This T cell receptor beta chain was found in a study of cytomegalovirus exposure and HLA in healthy donors. Looking at the study overall: An early release of data contained roughly 86 million unique TCRs, which came from HLA-typed donors. Study observations and caveats: HLA alleles were associated with 15,000 to 20,000 TCR beta sequences in a later analysis at 0.05 false discovery rate. As a later analysis showed, several of the most significant clusters appeared to be linked to common viral pathogens.

Use of 60 Vbeta and 13 Jbeta primers characterized the PCR. Sequencing used immunoSEQ multiplex PCR; TCRdb keeps in-frame clones, though not all of them. The sample has 120,000 to 150,000 clones; approximately 82% are singletons. In germline, CDR1 is LGHNT, CDR2 FRNRAP. The J segment lost 0 bases and the V segment lost 6 bases, leaving 22 bases of the junction unmatched. CDR3 length equals 23 residues. As regards this clone: The antigen is unknown.

What was sequenced was PBMCs. This TCR came from a man aged 18 to 29 in good health and CMV-seropositive. The J gene is TRBJ2-1, the V gene TRBV12-5; 14 nucleotides match TRBD2. The CDR3 DNA is TGTGCTAGTGGCTGGGCCGATCCTCTTGTTGGACTAGCGGGAGGTAGCTCCTACAATGAGCAGTTCTTC. Translation gives CASGWADPLVGLAGGSSYNEQFF.